The rows below give T cell receptor beta chains drawn from one sample of a study of response to subunit inactivated influenza vaccine. TCRdb passed the RT-PCR reads through MiXCR, listing each CDR3 protein once. Of hundreds of thousands of distinct CDR3 sequences in the sample, 7.5% to 8.5% were seen once. The sequencing used PBMCs from blood, collected roughly 24 months after vaccination. The receptors originated from a man aged 45-69 years who received an inactivated influenza vaccine. The CDR3 runs from the conserved cysteine through the conserved F or W. Each record gives: J gene, clone size, V gene, D gene, CDR3 protein, CDR3 DNA. The D gene is left open where the match is weak. Rows give clone size only sometimes, using once, few, many, or a class for an expanded clone.

J gene: TRBJ2-7; clone size: few; V gene: TRBV20-1; D gene: TRBD2; CDR3 protein: CSATGTSGIEQYF; CDR3 DNA: TGCAGTGCAACCGGGACTAGCGGGATCGAGCAGTACTTC
J gene: TRBJ2-1; clone size: many; V gene: TRBV20-1; D gene: TRBD2; CDR3 protein: CSASSGSVYNEQFF; CDR3 DNA: TGCAGTGCTTCTAGCGGGAGTGTATACAATGAGCAGTTCTTC
J gene: TRBJ1-1; clone size: NA; V gene: TRBV18; D gene: NA; CDR3 protein: CASSPQPARMITEAFF; CDR3 DNA: TGTGCCAGCTCACCTCAGCCCGCCCGGATGATCACTGAAGCTTTCTTT
J gene: TRBJ2-3; clone size: few; V gene: TRBV2; D gene: TRBD2; CDR3 protein: CASRGGGVTDTQYF; CDR3 DNA: TGTGCCAGCAGGGGCGGGGGGGTCACAGATACGCAGTATTTT
J gene: TRBJ2-1; clone size: many; V gene: TRBV3-1; D gene: TRBD1; CDR3 protein: CASSQNRDRGDNEQFF; CDR3 DNA: TGTGCCAGCAGCCAAAACCGGGACAGGGGGGACAATGAGCAGTTCTTC
J gene: TRBJ1-2; clone size: few; V gene: TRBV25-1; D gene: TRBD1; CDR3 protein: CASSSTGEAYGYTF; CDR3 DNA: TGTGCCAGCAGTTCGACAGGGGAAGCCTATGGCTACACCTTC
J gene: TRBJ1-4; clone size: few; V gene: TRBV6-1; D gene: TRBD1; CDR3 protein: CASTKTQGPDEKLFF; CDR3 DNA: TGTGCCAGCACTAAAACACAGGGGCCGGATGAAAAACTGTTTTTT
J gene: TRBJ1-2; clone size: many; V gene: TRBV9; D gene: NA; CDR3 protein: CASSTGQSSYSGYTF; CDR3 DNA: TGTGCCAGCAGCACCGGACAGAGCTCTTATAGTGGCTACACCTTC
J gene: TRBJ2-2; clone size: many; V gene: TRBV7-7; D gene: NA; CDR3 protein: CASSYGRGGELFF; CDR3 DNA: TGTGCTAGCAGCTATGGACGGGGCGGGGAGCTGTTTTTT
J gene: TRBJ2-7; clone size: many; V gene: TRBV29-1; D gene: NA; CDR3 protein: CSAAQGDEQYF; CDR3 DNA: TGCAGCGCGGCACAGGGTGACGAGCAGTACTTC
J gene: TRBJ1-5; clone size: NA; V gene: TRBV7-9; D gene: TRBD1; CDR3 protein: CASSLGGRGLWQPQHF; CDR3 DNA: TGTGCCAGCAGCTTGGGTGGCAGGGGGCTGTGGCAGCCCCAGCATTTT
J gene: TRBJ2-1; clone size: few; V gene: TRBV14; D gene: TRBD2; CDR3 protein: CASSHGLAGVAQFF; CDR3 DNA: TGTGCCAGCAGCCACGGACTAGCGGGAGTGGCGCAGTTCTTC
J gene: TRBJ2-2; clone size: NA; V gene: TRBV11-1; D gene: NA; CDR3 protein: CASSSARSSGARRTGELFF; CDR3 DNA: TGTGCCAGCAGCTCGGCCCGGAGCTCCGGTGCGCGGAGGACCGGGGAGCTGTTTTTT
J gene: TRBJ1-2; clone size: few; V gene: TRBV5-4; D gene: TRBD1; CDR3 protein: CASSRDRDRGGYTF; CDR3 DNA: TGTGCCAGCAGCCGCGACAGGGATAGGGGTGGCTACACCTTC
J gene: TRBJ1-5; clone size: few; V gene: TRBV20-1; D gene: NA; CDR3 protein: CSARPGTPDQPQHF; CDR3 DNA: TGCAGTGCTAGACCCGGGACACCTGATCAGCCCCAGCATTTT
J gene: TRBJ2-5; clone size: NA; V gene: TRBV15; D gene: NA; CDR3 protein: CATSRDRRQETQYF; CDR3 DNA: TGTGCCACCAGCAGAGACAGGCGGCAAGAGACCCAGTACTTC
J gene: TRBJ1-4; clone size: NA; V gene: TRBV5-1; D gene: NA; CDR3 protein: CASRTLGHKDEKLFF; CDR3 DNA: TGCGCCAGCCGCACCCTGGGACATAAGGATGAAAAACTGTTTTTT
J gene: TRBJ2-2; clone size: NA; V gene: TRBV30; D gene: NA; CDR3 protein: CAWSAGPWAGELFF; CDR3 DNA: TGTGCCTGGAGTGCAGGGCCCTGGGCTGGGGAGCTGTTTTTT
J gene: TRBJ2-3; clone size: NA; V gene: TRBV24-1; D gene: TRBD1; CDR3 protein: CATSDRQTTGQGTTDTQYF; CDR3 DNA: TGTGCCACCAGTGACCGACAGACAACCGGACAGGGAACCACAGATACGCAGTATTTT
J gene: TRBJ2-3; clone size: few; V gene: TRBV28; D gene: TRBD2; CDR3 protein: CASQKTSGGLNTDTQYF; CDR3 DNA: TGTGCCAGTCAAAAGACTAGCGGGGGCCTTAACACAGATACGCAGTATTTT
J gene: TRBJ2-5; clone size: NA; V gene: TRBV5-1; D gene: TRBD2; CDR3 protein: CASTASGRIQETQYF; CDR3 DNA: TGCGCCAGCACGGCTAGCGGGAGAATACAAGAGACCCAGTACTTC
J gene: TRBJ2-1; clone size: NA; V gene: TRBV28; D gene: NA; CDR3 protein: CASVEGASYNEQFF; CDR3 DNA: TGTGCCAGCGTGGAAGGGGCTTCCTACAATGAGCAGTTCTTC
J gene: TRBJ2-3; clone size: few; V gene: TRBV19; D gene: NA; CDR3 protein: CASRPGGRTDTQYF; CDR3 DNA: TGTGCCAGTAGGCCAGGCGGCCGCACAGATACGCAGTATTTT
J gene: TRBJ1-6; clone size: many; V gene: TRBV6-1; D gene: NA; CDR3 protein: CASKRTASSYNSPLHF; CDR3 DNA: TGTGCCAGCAAACGAACGGCCAGCTCCTATAATTCACCCCTCCACTTT
J gene: TRBJ2-2; clone size: NA; V gene: TRBV7-9; D gene: NA; CDR3 protein: CASSWDSPRTGELFF; CDR3 DNA: TGTGCCAGCAGCTGGGACTCACCCCGCACCGGGGAGCTGTTTTTT
J gene: TRBJ2-1; clone size: NA; V gene: TRBV5-1; D gene: NA; CDR3 protein: CASRGGLYNEQFF; CDR3 DNA: TGCGCCAGCAGGGGGGGCCTTTACAATGAGCAGTTCTTC
J gene: TRBJ2-2; clone size: few; V gene: TRBV3-1; D gene: TRBD1; CDR3 protein: CASSPGQGAGTGELFF; CDR3 DNA: TGTGCCAGCAGCCCCGGACAGGGGGCTGGGACCGGGGAGCTGTTTTTT
J gene: TRBJ2-6; clone size: NA; V gene: TRBV11-1; D gene: TRBD1; CDR3 protein: CASSFNLGQRDWPNVLTF; CDR3 DNA: TGTGCCAGCAGCTTTAACTTGGGACAGCGCGATTGGCCCAACGTCCTGACTTTC
J gene: TRBJ1-2; clone size: many; V gene: TRBV10-3; D gene: TRBD1; CDR3 protein: CAISEQGVNYGYTF; CDR3 DNA: TGTGCCATCAGTGAACAGGGGGTCAACTATGGCTACACCTTC
J gene: TRBJ2-3; clone size: few; V gene: TRBV20-1; D gene: NA; CDR3 protein: CSARDQGTQITDTQYF; CDR3 DNA: TGCAGTGCTAGAGATCAGGGGACCCAGATCACAGATACGCAGTATTTT
J gene: TRBJ2-3; clone size: NA; V gene: TRBV20-1; D gene: NA; CDR3 protein: CSPSHHTQYF; CDR3 DNA: TGCAGTCCATCCCACCATACGCAGTATTTT
J gene: TRBJ2-5; clone size: NA; V gene: TRBV7-2; D gene: TRBD1; CDR3 protein: CASTPGTGLKVTQYF; CDR3 DNA: TGTGCCAGCACCCCCGGGACAGGGTTGAAGGTGACCCAGTACTTC
J gene: TRBJ2-3; clone size: few; V gene: TRBV5-1; D gene: NA; CDR3 protein: CASSLGQIRATDTQYF; CDR3 DNA: TGCGCCAGCAGCTTGGGGCAGATACGAGCCACAGATACGCAGTATTTT
J gene: TRBJ2-1; clone size: NA; V gene: TRBV7-2; D gene: NA; CDR3 protein: CASSLQADNEQFF; CDR3 DNA: TGTGCCAGCAGCTTACAAGCGGACAATGAGCAGTTCTTC
J gene: TRBJ2-7; clone size: NA; V gene: TRBV12-3/TRBV12-4; D gene: NA; CDR3 protein: CASSFRRGARREQYF; CDR3 DNA: TGTGCCAGCAGTTTTCGCAGGGGGGCACGCCGCGAGCAGTACTTC
J gene: TRBJ2-5; clone size: few; V gene: TRBV20-1; D gene: NA; CDR3 protein: CSASRPGTPETQYF; CDR3 DNA: TGCAGTGCTAGTCGCCCCGGGACTCCAGAGACCCAGTACTTC
J gene: TRBJ1-1; clone size: many; V gene: TRBV20-1; D gene: NA; CDR3 protein: CSARAHPRNTEAFF; CDR3 DNA: TGCAGTGCTAGAGCCCACCCCAGGAACACTGAAGCTTTCTTT
J gene: TRBJ1-2; clone size: once; V gene: TRBV19; D gene: TRBD1; CDR3 protein: CASSHDRGGYGYTF; CDR3 DNA: TGTGCCAGTAGTCACGACAGGGGAGGCTATGGCTACACCTTC
J gene: TRBJ2-7; clone size: few; V gene: TRBV20-1; D gene: TRBD2; CDR3 protein: CSARPNSGRADHEQYF; CDR3 DNA: TGCAGTGCTAGACCGAATAGCGGGAGGGCCGATCACGAGCAGTACTTC
J gene: TRBJ1-3; clone size: few; V gene: TRBV28; D gene: NA; CDR3 protein: CASSFFTTASGNTIYF; CDR3 DNA: TGTGCCAGCAGTTTTTTCACCACCGCCTCTGGAAACACCATATATTTT
J gene: TRBJ2-2; clone size: many; V gene: TRBV2; D gene: NA; CDR3 protein: CASRSWSGELFF; CDR3 DNA: TGTGCCAGCAGGAGTTGGTCCGGGGAGCTGTTTTTT
J gene: TRBJ2-1; clone size: many; V gene: TRBV29-1; D gene: TRBD2; CDR3 protein: CSVPTSGGLSYNEQFF; CDR3 DNA: TGCAGCGTGCCAACTAGCGGGGGCCTTTCCTACAATGAGCAGTTCTTC
J gene: TRBJ2-7; clone size: few; V gene: TRBV28; D gene: TRBD1; CDR3 protein: CASSNDRGVFYEQYF; CDR3 DNA: TGTGCCAGCAGTAACGACAGGGGAGTTTTCTACGAGCAGTACTTC
J gene: TRBJ1-1; clone size: few; V gene: TRBV4-3; D gene: NA; CDR3 protein: CASSQEWDDRTEAFF; CDR3 DNA: TGCGCCAGCAGCCAAGAATGGGATGATCGCACTGAAGCTTTCTTT
J gene: TRBJ1-1; clone size: many; V gene: TRBV4-2; D gene: TRBD1; CDR3 protein: CASSQGGQGGGEAFF; CDR3 DNA: TGTGCCAGCAGCCAAGGGGGACAGGGTGGAGGTGAAGCTTTCTTT
J gene: TRBJ1-2; clone size: NA; V gene: TRBV9; D gene: NA; CDR3 protein: CASSPPHNVGYTF; CDR3 DNA: TGTGCCAGCAGCCCGCCCCATAATGTGGGCTACACCTTC
J gene: TRBJ1-5; clone size: few; V gene: TRBV28; D gene: NA; CDR3 protein: CASSFTLGPNSIPQHF; CDR3 DNA: TGTGCCAGCAGTTTTACTCTCGGGCCGAATAGTATCCCCCAGCATTTT
J gene: TRBJ2-3; clone size: many; V gene: TRBV9; D gene: NA; CDR3 protein: CASSVGVTDTQYF; CDR3 DNA: TGTGCCAGCAGCGTAGGAGTCACAGATACGCAGTATTTT
J gene: TRBJ1-1; clone size: many; V gene: TRBV6-2/TRBV6-3; D gene: NA; CDR3 protein: CASSQGSEAFF; CDR3 DNA: TGTGCCAGCAGTCAGGGGAGTGAAGCTTTCTTT
J gene: TRBJ2-5; clone size: few; V gene: TRBV6-1; D gene: TRBD2; CDR3 protein: CASSLAGGPHGETQYF; CDR3 DNA: TGTGCCAGCAGTCTGGCGGGAGGGCCGCATGGAGAGACCCAGTACTTC
J gene: TRBJ1-2; clone size: many; V gene: TRBV7-2; D gene: NA; CDR3 protein: CASSRGRWGGYTF; CDR3 DNA: TGTGCCAGCAGCCGGGGACGTTGGGGTGGCTACACCTTC
J gene: TRBJ2-7; clone size: NA; V gene: TRBV6-2/TRBV6-3; D gene: NA; CDR3 protein: CASKRRDRDEQYF; CDR3 DNA: TGTGCCAGCAAGAGAAGGGATCGGGACGAGCAGTACTTC